These 22 T cell receptor beta chains were all obtained from the same sample, sequenced in a study of blood T cell repertoires in COVID-19. Some clones are missing from TCRdb's copy, which holds only in-frame ones; the method was immunoSEQ multiplex PCR. This table holds 180,000 or so clones, approximately 87% found once. Material for sequencing was PBMCs or T cells enriched from blood (not recorded which). The receptors come from a woman aged 45-60 years who had recovered from COVID-19.

The rearrangement joins TRBV18 to TRBJ1-5; possible D gene TRBD1, 6 bases. Germline loops: CDR1 KGHSH, CDR2 LQKENI. V was shortened by 2 bases and J by 0 bases, with 8 bases between the two germline ends. The length of the CDR3 is 15 residues. The CDR3 reads CASSPSGDSNQPQHF. DNA of the CDR3: TGTGCCAGCTCACCATCAGGGGATAGCAATCAGCCCCAGCATTTT.

The rearrangement links TRBV30 to TRBJ1-6, with D maybe TRBD1 (5 bases). Looked up from germline, CDR1 is GTSNPN and CDR2 is SVGIG (reference sequence). CDR3 length: 15 amino acids. V gave up 3 bases and J gave up 7 bases, with 16 bases separating them. The CDR3 DNA is TGTGCCTGGAGCCCCCCAGTGGGGCGCAATTCACCCCTCCACTTT. Residues: CAWSPPVGRNSPLHF.

A few counts support this clone. CDR3 coding DNA: TGCGCCAGCAGCCAAACCGGGGGCCAAGAGACCCAGTACTTC. Translation gives CASSQTGGQETQYF. The chain carries TRBV4-1 and TRBJ2-5; the D gene is possibly TRBD2 (6 bases). The CDR3 totals 14 residues. With 2 bases removed from V and 1 base from J, the gap between germline ends came to 8 bases. The germline gives CDR1 MGHRA, CDR2 YSYEKL.

In regard to this clone: Other DNA sequences in this specimen translate into the identical CDR3. The chain recombines TRBV4-1 with TRBJ1-1, with TRBD1 matching over 8 bases. CDR3 size: 13 residues. Unmatched junction bases numbered 5, after V lost 0 bases and J lost 11 bases. Germline V gene sequence: CDR1 MGHRA, CDR2 YSYEKL. This CDR3 is CASSQERTGRAFF. CDR3 nucleotides: TGCGCCAGCAGCCAAGAACGGACAGGGAGGGCTTTCTTT.

The chain is built from TRBV9 and TRBJ1-1, with TRBD1 matching over 7 bases. CDR1 SGDLS and CDR2 YYNGEE come from the germline V gene. The CDR3 consists of 15 residues. Trimming removed 0 bases from V and 1 base from J; junction bases left unmatched: 3. CDR3 residues: CASSVADRTNTEAFF. CDR3 coding DNA: TGTGCCAGCAGCGTAGCGGACAGGACGAACACTGAAGCTTTCTTT.

This chain connects TRBV6-2 or TRBV6-3 to TRBJ1-2; 7 nucleotides agree with TRBD1. In germline, CDR1 is MNHEY, CDR2 SVGEGT. The CDR3 has 14 amino acids. V shed 5 bases, J shed 3 bases, and the junction held 6 bases outside the gene matches. CDR3 loop: CASSQRGQDYGYTF. CDR3 in DNA: TGTGCCAGCAGTCAAAGGGGGCAGGACTATGGCTACACCTTC.

The rearrangement joins TRBV11-2 to TRBJ2-5; perhaps TRBD1 as D (6 bases). The CDR3 runs to 16 residues. The V end lost 1 base, the J end lost 5 bases, and 17 bases lay between the germline ends. Germline CDR1 reads SGHAT; CDR2 reads FQNNGV. CDR3 sequence reads: CASSLVLGRGRETQYF. In DNA, the CDR3 is TGTGCCAGCAGCTTAGTACTGGGCAGGGGTCGGGAGACCCAGTACTTC.

The rearrangement joins TRBV27 to TRBJ1-5; 9 bases agree with TRBD1. The CDR3 has 14 amino acids. Germline CDR1 is MNHEY and CDR2 is SMNVEV (reference sequence). V lost 6 bases to trimming and J lost 5 bases; unmatched junction nucleotides: 5. The CDR3 nucleotides read TGTGCCAGCAGCGCACAGGGGGCTGATCAGCCCCAGCATTTT. Its protein product is CASSAQGADQPQHF.

Comment on this clone: Its ends do not fully match the called genes, so a read error is possible. The rearrangement uses TRBV2 and TRBJ1-2; D is perhaps TRBD1 (6 bases). Germline assignment: CDR1 SNHLY and CDR2 FYNNEI. The CDR3 is 14 amino acids. For the CDR3, the DNA is TGTGCCAGTAGTGAGCGGGGGCGCAGCTATGGCTACACCTTC. Protein product: CASSERGRSYGYTF. The full variable domain, rest sourced from reference TRBV2 and TRBJ1-2, is EPEVTQTPSHQVTQMGQEVILRCVPISNHLYFYWYRQILGQKVEFLVSFYNNEISEKSEIFDDQFSVERPDGSNFTLKIRSTKLEDSAMYFCASSERGRSYGYTFGSGTRLTVV.

This chain links TRBV5-4 with TRBJ1-2; D is unresolved. The CDR3 extends over 13 amino acids. CDR1 is SGHNT and CDR2 is YYREEE in the germline V gene (reference sequence). Between the trimmed V and J ends, which lost 1 base and 2 bases, there was a span of 6 bases. CDR3 DNA: TGTGCCAGCAGCTTGAACACCAACTATGGCTACACCTTC. The encoded protein is CASSLNTNYGYTF.

This clone appeared a single time. The CDR3: CAPRDLGGSGNTIYF. CDR3 bases: TGCGCCCCACGGGATTTGGGAGGCTCTGGAAACACCATATATTTT. This chain joins TRBV5-1 and TRBJ1-3; no firm D call. Germline V lookup: CDR1 SGHRS, CDR2 YFSETQ. The V gene lost 10 bases and the J gene lost 0 bases, with 17 bases spanning the gap. The CDR3 extends over 15 amino acids. The full variable domain, its missing parts supplied by reference TRBV5-1 and TRBJ1-3, is KAGVTQTPRYLIKTRGQQVTLSCSPISGHRSVSWYQQTPGQGLQFLFEYFSETQRNKGNFPGRFSGRQFSNSRSEMNVSTLELGDSALYLCAPRDLGGSGNTIYFGEGSWLTVV.

This clone was seen a single time. The rearrangement uses TRBV5-1 and TRBJ1-3, with unresolved D. There are 15 residues in the CDR3. Germline assignment: CDR1 SGHRS and CDR2 YFSETQ. The V end was cut by 1 base, the J end by 2 bases, with 10 bases between. The CDR3 DNA reads as TGCGCCAGCAGCTTGTCCGGGGAGCCTGGAAACACCATATATTTT. Translating gives CASSLSGEPGNTIYF.

This rearrangement joins TRBV11-3 to TRBJ2-5; D ambiguous. Germline lookup yields CDR1 SGHNT and CDR2 YENEEA. Trimming took off 0 bases at V and 4 bases at J, with 3 bases between the two ends. The CDR3 is 12 residues long. The CDR3 bases are TGTGCCAGCAGCTTAGACGTAGAGACCCAGTACTTC. Amino acid sequence: CASSLDVETQYF.

This clone was counted a single time. The genes are TRBV7-8 and TRBJ2-1; TRBD1 aligns across 9 bases. J gave up 1 base and V 1 base, and 5 bases lay outside the gene matches. There are 17 residues in the CDR3. Per germline, CDR1 SGHVS and CDR2 FQNEAQ. The DNA for the CDR3 is TGTGCCAGCAGCTTAGGTTTGGGGACAGGGTCCTACAATGAGCAGTTCTTC. Its translation is CASSLGLGTGSYNEQFF.

The chain employs TRBV6-5 and TRBJ1-1, with D maybe TRBD1 (5 bases). The ends were cut back, 5 bases at V and 5 bases at J, with 18 bases in the middle. This CDR3 has 15 amino acids. Germline CDR1 is MNHEY and CDR2 is SVGAGI. CDR3: CASSLQGSGLTEAFF. The DNA for the CDR3 is TGTGCCAGCAGTCTCCAGGGATCGGGTCTGACTGAAGCTTTCTTT.

This sequence joins TRBV5-1 and TRBJ2-5; weak D call: TRBD1 (6 bases). The CDR3 length is 14 residues. V was cut by 3 bases and J by 5 bases, with 14 bases left in between. From germline, CDR1 is SGHRS and CDR2 YFSETQ. CDR3 in amino acids: CASSYQGSRETQYF. The CDR3 DNA sequence: TGCGCCAGCAGCTATCAGGGGTCCCGGGAGACCCAGTACTTC. Combining the CDR3 with reference TRBV5-1 and TRBJ2-5 gives the whole variable domain KAGVTQTPRYLIKTRGQQVTLSCSPISGHRSVSWYQQTPGQGLQFLFEYFSETQRNKGNFPGRFSGRQFSNSRSEMNVSTLELGDSALYLCASSYQGSRETQYFGPGTRLLVL.

As concerns this clone: In the same sample, other DNA sequences code for this CDR3. V gene TRBV3-1 (or the pseudogene TRBV3-2) combines with J gene TRBJ2-3; a possible D gene is TRBD1 (6 bases). The V and J ends lost 4 bases and 0 bases respectively, with 11 bases between them. Germline lookup yields CDR1 LGHDT and CDR2 YNNKEL (reference sequence). The CDR3 extends over 15 amino acids. CDR3 bases: TGTGCCAGCAGCCCGACAGGCACTAGCACAGATACGCAGTATTTT. This translates into CASSPTGTSTDTQYF.

J is TRBJ1-5 and V is TRBV5-1; D remains unclear. Germline V gene lookup returns CDR1 SGHRS and CDR2 YFSETQ. The CDR3 consists of 14 residues. Trimming stripped 1 base from V and 8 bases from J, with 13 bases between. DNA for the CDR3: TGCGCCAGCAGCTTGAGGCCCGACGGGGAGCCCCAGCATTTT. Translating gives CASSLRPDGEPQHF.

The chain employs TRBV5-4 and TRBJ2-1; 10 positions match TRBD1. V lost 3 bases to trimming and J lost 7 bases; unmatched junction nucleotides: 4. The germline V gene has CDR1 SGHNT and CDR2 YYREEE (reference sequence). The CDR3 is made up of 14 amino acids. The CDR3 coding sequence is TGTGCCAGCAGCTCGGGACAGGGGAAGAATGAGCAGTTCTTC. Translation: CASSSGQGKNEQFF.

This chain joins TRBV11-3 and TRBJ1-1, with 8 bases that match TRBD1. The CDR3 spans 14 residues. CDR1 and CDR2 (germline): SGHNT, YENEEA. V was clipped by 5 bases and J by 2 bases; unmatched bases: 4. The CDR3: CASSPGTGNTEAFF. CDR3 bases: TGTGCCAGCAGCCCGGGGACAGGCAACACTGAAGCTTTCTTT.

The chain's CDR3 is CASSPRVGNTIYF. The CDR3, as DNA: TGTGCCAGCAGCCCCCGGGTCGGAAACACCATATATTTT. The chain has TRBV11-3 and TRBJ1-3; D call uncertain. Trimming took off 5 bases at V and 4 bases at J, with 9 bases between the two ends. This CDR3 is built from 13 residues. Germline CDR1 is SGHNT and CDR2 is YENEEA. Filled out from reference TRBV11-3 and TRBJ1-3, the complete variable domain reads EAGVVQSPRYKIIEKKQPVAFWCNPISGHNTLYWYLQNLGQGPELLIRYENEEAVDDSQLPKDRFSAERLKGVDSTLKIQPAELGDSAVYLCASSPRVGNTIYFGEGSWLTVV.

This rearrangement joins TRBV5-5 to TRBJ1-5, with D maybe TRBD1 (5 bases). V gave up 4 bases and J gave up 7 bases, with 21 bases separating them. Germline CDR1 is SGHKS and CDR2 is YYEKEE (reference sequence). There are 16 residues in the CDR3. CDR3 region: CASSPRATGGGQPQHF. The CDR3 nucleotides are TGTGCCAGCAGCCCCCGCGCTACGGGGGGTGGGCAGCCCCAGCATTTT.